These 32 T cell receptor beta chains originate from one sample sequenced in a study of circulating and synovial CD4+ cells in juvenile arthritis. The protocol was immunoSEQ multiplex PCR, while the TCRdb copy is restricted to in-frame clones and leaves out a portion. This table has tens of thousands of clones, 93% appearing once. Sequencing used CD4+ T cells from blood. Receptor source: a human donor with juvenile idiopathic arthritis.

The chain has TRBV28 and TRBJ2-1, with TRBD1 identical over 7 bases. Germline assignment: CDR1 MDHEN and CDR2 SYDVKM. This CDR3 has 13 amino acids. Trimming removed 7 bases from V and 7 bases from J; junction bases left unmatched: 7. CDR3 sequence reads: CASTLTGYNEQFF. CDR3 coding DNA: TGTGCCAGCACCTTGACAGGGTATAATGAGCAGTTCTTC. Filled out from reference TRBV28 and TRBJ2-1, the complete variable domain reads DVKVTQSSRYLVKRTGEKVFLECVQDMDHENMFWYRQDPGLGLRLIYFSYDVKMKEKGDIPEGYSVSREKKERFSLILESASTNQTSMYLCASTLTGYNEQFFGPGTRLTVL.

The chain uses TRBV30 and TRBJ2-7; 9 bases line up with TRBD1. Germline CDR1 GTSNPN, CDR2 SVGIG (reference sequence). Trimming took 0 bases from V and 5 from J; bases not matched to a gene: 5. CDR3 length: 14 amino acids. The CDR3 coding sequence is TGTGCCTGGAGTGTTGTGACAGGGGGAAACGAGCAGTACTTC. It specifies CAWSVVTGGNEQYF.

The chain links TRBV6-5 to TRBJ2-7; D is possibly TRBD2 (6 bases). V lost 0 bases, J lost 10 bases, and 13 bases lay in between. The CDR3 consists of 13 residues. Germline V CDR1 and CDR2: MNHEY, SVGAGI. Written as DNA, the CDR3 is TGTGCCAGCAGTTACTCCCTGGGGGGTTCCCAGTACTTC. This translates into CASSYSLGGSQYF.

The J gene is TRBJ2-7, the V gene TRBV6-5; D unclear. CDR1 and CDR2 (germline): MNHEY, SVGAGI. Trimming removed 2 bases from V and 5 bases from J, with 4 bases in between. This CDR3 is built from 11 residues. The CDR3 coding sequence is TGTGCCAGCAGTTACATCAACGAGCAGTACTTC. Its translation: CASSYINEQYF.

The chain carries TRBV28 and TRBJ1-4; D unresolved. The CDR3 extends over 14 amino acids. In germline, CDR1 is MDHEN, CDR2 SYDVKM. Deletions cut 10 bases from V and 0 bases from J, with 12 bases between. The CDR3 here is CATIRGATNEKLFF. The CDR3 nucleotides read TGTGCCACCATACGCGGAGCAACTAATGAAAAACTGTTTTTT.

V usage is TRBV5-1 and J usage is TRBJ2-7; 10 bases fit TRBD1. The germline CDR1 and CDR2 sequences are SGHRS and YFSETQ. The CDR3 sequence is 15 residues long. Trimming took 4 bases from V and 2 from J; bases not matched to a gene: 6. The CDR3 DNA reads as TGCGCCAGCAGCCGGGACAGGGGTTCCCCCTACGAGCAGTACTTC. Translated: CASSRDRGSPYEQYF.

The genes are TRBV5-1 and TRBJ1-1, with TRBD1 matching 8 bases. V lost 4 bases and J lost 3; bases outside the gene matches: 8. Germline V gives CDR1 SGHRS, CDR2 YFSETQ. This CDR3 comprises 15 residues. CDR3 in amino acids: CASSERTGLHTEAFF. The CDR3 bases are TGCGCCAGCAGCGAAAGGACAGGGCTTCACACTGAAGCTTTCTTT.

The V and J genes are TRBV27 and TRBJ2-5; D gene unclear. The V gene's germline CDR1 is MNHEY and CDR2 SMNVEV (reference sequence). This CDR3 comprises 12 residues. V was pared by 8 bases and J by 2 bases, with 9 bases between. CDR3 nucleotides: TGTGCCAGCGGCTTCGGGCAAGAGACCCAGTACTTC. Protein sequence: CASGFGQETQYF.

This clone has only one observation. This rearrangement joins TRBV6-1 to TRBJ1-5, with 11 bases identical to TRBD1. CDR3 size: 17 residues. Trimming took 1 base from V and 5 from J; bases not matched to a gene: 7. The germline V gene has CDR1 MNHNS and CDR2 SASEGT. The CDR3 DNA reads TGTGCCAGCAGTGAAGGAGGTGGGACAGGGGGATATCAGCCCCAGCATTTT. As protein: CASSEGGGTGGYQPQHF.

This sequence joins TRBV28 and TRBJ1-1, with 8 bases matching TRBD1. Germline-derived CDR1 and CDR2 are MDHEN and SYDVKM. The J segment lost 3 bases and the V segment lost 3 bases, leaving 12 bases of the junction unmatched. The CDR3 covers 17 residues. CDR3 protein: CASSLGQEISLDTEAFF. The CDR3 DNA is TGTGCCAGCAGTTTGGGACAGGAGATCTCGTTGGACACTGAAGCTTTCTTT.

The CDR3 region has the DNA TGTGCCTGGAGCGAACCGGGGTCCTATAATTCACCCCTCCACTTT. It codes for CAWSEPGSYNSPLHF. V is TRBV30 and J is TRBJ1-6; D gene uncertain. Per germline, CDR1 GTSNPN and CDR2 SVGIG (reference sequence). The CDR3 consists of 15 residues. Trimming stripped 3 bases from V and 1 base from J, with 10 bases between.

J is TRBJ2-3 and V is TRBV2, with D unresolved. Germline V CDR1 and CDR2: SNHLY, FYNNEI. Between the trimmed V and J ends, which lost 3 bases and 2 bases, there was a span of 6 bases. The CDR3 contains 13 residues. CDR3 DNA: TGTGCCAGCAGTGACCATCCCACAGATACGCAGTATTTT. Translating gives CASSDHPTDTQYF.

This clone was seen only once. This chain connects TRBV6-6 to TRBJ1-5; the match to TRBD1 covers 8 bases. CDR3 length: 15 amino acids. V trimming: 2 bases; J trimming: 9 bases; junction bases outside the gene matches: 9. Germline V gives CDR1 MNHNY, CDR2 SVGAGI (reference sequence). The CDR3: CASSYDRGGKGPQHF. The CDR3 bases are TGTGCCAGCAGTTACGACAGGGGTGGTAAAGGGCCCCAGCATTTT.

The chain combines TRBV7-8 with TRBJ2-1, with TRBD1 matching over 9 bases. This CDR3 has 14 residues. Unmatched junction bases numbered 4, after V lost 5 bases and J lost 5 bases. CDR1 SGHVS and CDR2 FQNEAQ come from the germline V gene. As DNA, the CDR3 is TGTGCCAGCAGCCACAGGGGGCCTCACAATGAGCAGTTCTTC. Protein product: CASSHRGPHNEQFF.

The rearrangement joins TRBV27 to TRBJ1-4; no reliable D call. The CDR3 length is 15 residues. Deletions cut 6 bases from V and 3 bases from J, with 14 bases between. Germline V gives CDR1 MNHEY, CDR2 SMNVEV (reference sequence). In DNA form, the CDR3 reads TGTGCCAGCAGCAGAATCGGGAGTGCTAATGAAAAACTGTTTTTT. The encoded protein is CASSRIGSANEKLFF.

The chain carries TRBV18 and TRBJ2-4, with 10 bases that match TRBD1. CDR1 is KGHSH, CDR2 LQKENI, per germline. The CDR3 has 16 residues. J was trimmed by 8 bases and V by 3 bases; bases with no gene match: 10. This CDR3 is CASSPRQGAGLDIQYF. The DNA of the CDR3 is TGTGCCAGCTCACCGAGACAGGGGGCAGGTTTAGACATTCAGTACTTC.

This sequence joins TRBV28 and TRBJ1-5; TRBD1 agrees at 11 bases. CDR1 is MDHEN and CDR2 is SYDVKM in the germline V gene. The CDR3 runs 16 residues. The trim removed 6 bases at V and 5 bases at J, leaving 9 bases unmatched. Written as DNA, the CDR3 is TGTGCCAGCAGCCCACGGGGACAGGGGGTGGATCAGCCCCAGCATTTT. Translating it yields CASSPRGQGVDQPQHF.

The chain links TRBV2 to TRBJ2-1; no clear D gene. This CDR3 contains 12 residues. Germline lookup yields CDR1 SNHLY and CDR2 FYNNEI. V lost 5 bases, J lost 7 bases, and 9 bases lay in between. This chain's CDR3 is CASSTPRNEQFF. The CDR3 DNA is TGTGCCAGCAGTACACCGCGGAATGAGCAGTTCTTC.

This chain connects TRBV5-4 to TRBJ1-3; D may be TRBD1 (5 bases). In germline, CDR1 is SGHNT, CDR2 YYREEE (reference sequence). Trimming left V 7 bases short and J 0 bases short, with 11 bases between. The CDR3 spans 14 residues. CDR3 sequence reads: CASFRGSSGNTIYF. The DNA of the CDR3 is TGTGCCAGCTTTAGGGGAAGCTCTGGAAACACCATATATTTT.

For the CDR3, the DNA is TGTGCCAGCAGCCAATACCCCATGGGAGGGAGGGTCAACAATGAGCAGTTCTTC. Translated: CASSQYPMGGRVNNEQFF. The J gene is TRBJ2-1, the V gene TRBV27, with TRBD2 identical over 7 bases. Looked up from germline, CDR1 is MNHEY and CDR2 is SMNVEV (reference sequence). The CDR3 runs to 18 residues. V lost 6 bases and J lost 5; bases outside the gene matches: 19.

This chain connects TRBV7-9 to TRBJ1-1, with 7 bases aligning to TRBD1. This CDR3 has 13 residues. V lost 1 base to trimming and J lost 8 bases; unmatched junction nucleotides: 4. Per the germline V gene, CDR1 is SEHNR and CDR2 is FQNEAQ (reference sequence). Here the CDR3 reads CASSLGQGREAFF. For the CDR3, the DNA is TGTGCCAGCAGCTTAGGACAGGGAAGGGAAGCTTTCTTT. Full variable domain (missing parts from reference TRBV7-9 and TRBJ1-1): DTGVSQNPRHKITKRGQNVTFRCDPISEHNRLYWYRQTLGQGPEFLTYFQNEAQLEKSRLLSDRFSAERPKGSFSTLEIQRTEQGDSAMYLCASSLGQGREAFFGQGTRLTVV.

V usage is TRBV7-6 and J usage is TRBJ2-1, with 9 nucleotides matching TRBD1. Germline trimming cut 5 bases from V and 6 bases from J; bases unmatched to any gene: 5. This CDR3 region has 14 residues. CDR1 and CDR2 (germline): SGHVS, FNYEAQ. CDR3 loop: CASSRDREGNEQFF. The CDR3 DNA reads TGTGCCAGCAGCCGGGACAGGGAGGGCAATGAGCAGTTCTTC.

Written as DNA, the CDR3 is TGCGCCAGCAAGCCACAACTAGCGGGGACGGGCTCCTACAATGAGCAGTTCTTC. It is translated as CASKPQLAGTGSYNEQFF. V and J are TRBV4-1 and TRBJ2-1, with 10 bases that match TRBD2. The germline V gene encodes CDR1 MGHRA and CDR2 YSYEKL. CDR3 length: 18 amino acids. Germline trimming cut 7 bases from V and 0 bases from J; bases unmatched to any gene: 12.

V is TRBV6-1 and J is TRBJ2-7, with 10 nucleotides matching TRBD2. Trimming took 8 bases from V and 7 from J; bases not matched to a gene: 14. The CDR3 is 15 amino acids. Looked up from germline, CDR1 is MNHNS and CDR2 is SASEGT. The CDR3 sequence is CASLSSILLAGEQYF. The CDR3 DNA sequence: TGTGCCAGCCTCTCCTCAATCTTACTAGCGGGAGAGCAGTACTTC.

The J gene is TRBJ1-2, the V gene TRBV4-1; D might be TRBD1 (5 bases). V was cut by 0 bases and J by 6 bases, with 8 bases left in between. The CDR3 has 13 amino acids. Germline CDR1 is MGHRA and CDR2 is YSYEKL. The CDR3 sequence is CASSQEAGNGYTF. The CDR3 bases are TGCGCCAGCAGCCAAGAGGCAGGGAATGGCTACACCTTC.

The chain combines TRBV5-4 with TRBJ2-5; 7 bases line up with TRBD2. Germline CDR1 reads SGHNT; CDR2 reads YYREEE (reference sequence). J gave up 6 bases and V 2 bases, and 16 bases lay outside the gene matches. This CDR3 comprises 17 residues. The CDR3: CASSFGLGRRGGQTQYF. DNA of the CDR3: TGTGCCAGCAGCTTTGGCCTTGGCCGAAGGGGAGGGCAGACCCAGTACTTC.

This chain joins TRBV5-6 and TRBJ2-3, with 8 bases fitting TRBD1. This CDR3 comprises 15 residues. CDR1 is SGHDT and CDR2 is YYEEEE in the germline V gene. V lost 7 bases and J lost 0; bases outside the gene matches: 7. CDR3 in amino acids: CASRRGPTSTDTQYF. CDR3 bases: TGTGCCAGCCGCAGGGGGCCAACTAGCACAGATACGCAGTATTTT.

The gene calls are TRBV29-1 and TRBJ2-7; no clear D. The germline gives CDR1 SQVTM, CDR2 ANQGSEA. V was clipped by 6 bases and J by 0 bases, with 9 bases between them. The CDR3 has 12 residues. The CDR3, as DNA: TGCAGCGTGGCTGCCTTCTCCTACGAGCAGTACTTC. Translation: CSVAAFSYEQYF.

V and J are TRBV27 and TRBJ2-7, with a tentative D call TRBD2 (6 bases). Trimming removed 7 bases at V and 0 bases at J, with 13 bases between. CDR3 length: 14 residues. Germline V gene data show CDR1 as MNHEY and CDR2 as SMNVEV (reference sequence). The CDR3 reads CASTPRGSSYEQYF. CDR3 sequence (DNA): TGTGCCAGCACCCCTCGGGGGAGCTCCTACGAGCAGTACTTC.

This rearrangement joins TRBV28 to TRBJ2-1; 7 nucleotides agree with TRBD2. V trimming: 7 bases; J trimming: 8 bases; junction bases outside the gene matches: 29. From germline, CDR1 is MDHEN and CDR2 SYDVKM. The CDR3 has 20 amino acids. The CDR3 is CASNSGKGTLGGGRVDEQFF. In nucleotides, the CDR3 is TGTGCCAGCAACTCTGGGAAAGGAACACTCGGTGGCGGGAGAGTCGATGAGCAGTTCTTC.

This rearrangement joins TRBV6-5 to TRBJ2-4, with 7 bases that match TRBD2. CDR1 and CDR2 from the germline V gene are MNHEY and SVGAGI. The CDR3 totals 12 residues. After removal of 6 bases from V and 8 bases from J, the junction contained 4 bases not matched to a gene. The CDR3 sequence: CASSRGGDIQYF. The CDR3, as DNA: TGTGCCAGCAGCCGTGGGGGGGACATTCAGTACTTC.

The chain uses TRBV4-2 and TRBJ2-5, with 12 bases fitting TRBD2. Germline CDR1 and CDR2: LGHNA and YNFKEQ. J lost 4 bases, V lost 1 base, and 4 bases had no gene match. The CDR3 contains 16 residues. CDR3 DNA sequence: TGTGCCAGCAGCCAAGCCCAACTAGCGGGAGGAGAGACCCAGTACTTC. It specifies CASSQAQLAGGETQYF.